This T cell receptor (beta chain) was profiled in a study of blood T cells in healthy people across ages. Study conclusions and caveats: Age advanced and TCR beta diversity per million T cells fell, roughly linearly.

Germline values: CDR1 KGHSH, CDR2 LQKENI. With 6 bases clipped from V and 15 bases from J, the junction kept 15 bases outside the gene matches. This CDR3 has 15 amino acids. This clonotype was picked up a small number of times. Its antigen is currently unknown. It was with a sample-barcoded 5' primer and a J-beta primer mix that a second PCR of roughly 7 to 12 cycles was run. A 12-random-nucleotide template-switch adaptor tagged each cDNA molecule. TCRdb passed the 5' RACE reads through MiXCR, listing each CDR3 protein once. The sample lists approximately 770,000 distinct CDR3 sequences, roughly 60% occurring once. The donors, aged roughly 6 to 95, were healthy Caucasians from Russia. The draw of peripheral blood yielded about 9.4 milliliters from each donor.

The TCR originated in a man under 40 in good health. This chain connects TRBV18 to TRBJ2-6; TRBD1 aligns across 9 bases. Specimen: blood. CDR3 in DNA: TGTGCCAGCTCGCCTACATTGGACAGGGGAAAGGACCTGACTTTC. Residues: CASSPTLDRGKDLTF.